The 18 T cell receptor beta chains below all came from one sample that was sequenced in a study of identical twins. A single record per CDR3 protein comes from TCRdb applying MiXCR to the 5' RACE reads. The sample holds 1.5 million or so distinct CDR3 sequences, about 32% seen once. Sequenced material: cord blood. These receptor sequences come from a newborn girl in good health.

The chain carries TRBV6-6 and TRBJ2-5, with D tentatively TRBD1 (6 bases). The CDR3 has 17 amino acids. CDR1 and CDR2 from the germline V gene are MNHNY and SVGAGI (reference sequence). Trimming shortened V by 2 bases and J by 2 bases, and 18 bases separated the two germline ends. The CDR3 nucleotides read TGTGCCAGCAGTTACGGGACGGCAGGGGCGAATCAAGAGACCCAGTACTTC. As protein: CASSYGTAGANQETQYF.

This clonotype was counted only a few times. V is TRBV20-1 and J is TRBJ2-1, with TRBD2 identical over 11 bases. The CDR3 runs to 14 residues. CDR1 and CDR2 from the germline V gene are DFQATT and SNEGSKA (reference sequence). V shed 6 bases, J shed 2 bases, and the junction held 3 bases outside the gene matches. The CDR3 reads CSASTSGAYNEQFF. The CDR3 nucleotides are TGCAGTGCGTCGACTAGCGGGGCCTACAATGAGCAGTTCTTC.

This clonotype was found a few times. The V gene is TRBV7-2, the J gene TRBJ2-1, with D hard to call. The CDR3 covers 15 residues. Germline loops: CDR1 SGHTA, CDR2 FQGNSA. V shed 4 bases and J shed 3 bases, with 13 bases lying between them. The CDR3 sequence: CASSSGPTLYNEQFF. The CDR3 DNA reads TGTGCCAGCAGCTCCGGGCCCACGCTCTACAATGAGCAGTTCTTC.

This clonotype occurred a few times. The CDR3 bases are TGCAGTGCTAGAGTGGCAAGGGACACTGAAGCTTTCTTT. Translated, it gives CSARVARDTEAFF. The rearrangement uses TRBV20-1 and TRBJ1-1, with unresolved D. In germline, CDR1 is DFQATT, CDR2 SNEGSKA (reference sequence). V lost 1 base to trimming and J lost 3 bases, with 9 bases between them. The CDR3 totals 13 residues.

The chain has TRBV20-1 and TRBJ2-7; D might be TRBD1 or TRBD2, each matching 5 bases. Germline V CDR1 and CDR2: DFQATT, SNEGSKA (reference sequence). V was shortened by 6 bases and J by 0 bases, with 15 bases between the two germline ends. CDR3 length: 14 amino acids. The CDR3 DNA is TGCAGTGCGCGCCCGGGGCCGAGCTCCTACGAGCAGTACTTC. This sequence encodes CSARPGPSSYEQYF.

V usage is TRBV30 and J usage is TRBJ1-2; TRBD1 matches at 9 bases. CDR1 and CDR2 from the germline V gene are GTSNPN and SVGIG (reference sequence). The CDR3 runs to 14 residues. The trim removed 2 bases at V and 4 bases at J, leaving 5 bases unmatched. In DNA, the CDR3 is TGTGCCTGGAGTTATACGGGACAGGGCTATGGCTACACCTTC. This translates into CAWSYTGQGYGYTF.

The chain employs TRBV3-1 and TRBJ2-3; no reliable D call. The CDR3 runs to 15 residues. Looked up from germline, CDR1 is LGHDT and CDR2 is YNNKEL (reference sequence). The ends were cut back, 6 bases at V and 2 bases at J, with 15 bases in the middle. For the CDR3, the DNA is TGTGCCAGCAGTTTCTTTGGGCTAACCACAGATACGCAGTATTTT. This encodes CASSFFGLTTDTQYF.

The J gene is TRBJ2-3, the V gene TRBV4-2; 10 nucleotides line up with TRBD2. V was pared by 6 bases and J by 3 bases, with 9 bases of the junction left unmatched. Germline loops: CDR1 LGHNA, CDR2 YNFKEQ. The CDR3 covers 16 residues. CDR3 amino acids: CASRLTGTSVTDTQYF. The CDR3 nucleotides read TGTGCCAGCAGACTCACCGGGACTAGCGTTACAGATACGCAGTATTTT.

Details on this clonotype: An end of the junction does not agree with germline; a read error may underlie this. The V call is TRBV12-3 or TRBV12-4, the J call TRBJ2-1; 7 bases are shared with TRBD2. The CDR3 totals 15 residues. CDR3 DNA: TGTGCCAGCAGTCTAGCGGACCGCTCCTACAGTGAGCAGTTCTTC. This gives the protein CASSLADRSYSEQFF.

This clonotype was counted only a few times. This sequence joins TRBV2 and TRBJ2-1; D is tentatively TRBD1 or TRBD2 (5 bases each). This CDR3 spans 14 amino acids. V was trimmed by 2 bases and J by 4 bases, leaving 9 bases between them. CDR1 SNHLY and CDR2 FYNNEI come from the germline V gene. The CDR3 reads CASSEPEGYNEQFF. The CDR3 bases are TGTGCCAGCAGTGAACCAGAGGGGTACAATGAGCAGTTCTTC.

Only a few counts were recorded for this clonotype. This sequence joins TRBV20-1 and TRBJ1-2; 7 nucleotides match TRBD1. This CDR3 is built from 14 residues. Germline CDR1 DFQATT, CDR2 SNEGSKA (reference sequence). The CDR3 loop reads CSLDQGGTNYGYTF. The CDR3 DNA reads as TGCAGCTTAGATCAGGGGGGAACTAACTATGGCTACACCTTC.

This clonotype was recorded many times. The genes are TRBV10-3 and TRBJ2-5; D is possibly TRBD2 (6 bases). Deletions cut 3 bases from V and 1 base from J, with 12 bases between. The CDR3 spans 15 residues. Germline CDR1 reads ENHRY; CDR2 reads SYGVKD. The CDR3 coding sequence is TGTGCCATCAGTGACCTAGCGAGTAGCCAAGAGACCCAGTACTTC. This codes for CAISDLASSQETQYF.

The V gene is TRBV7-7, the J gene TRBJ1-4; possibly TRBD1 for D (6 bases). V was clipped by 5 bases and J by 8 bases, with 15 bases between them. Germline CDR1 and CDR2: SSHAT and FNYEAQ (reference sequence). The CDR3 has 14 residues. The DNA of the CDR3 is TGTGCCAGCAGCCGGGGGCTTGGGGACGAAAAACTGTTTTTT. This gives the protein CASSRGLGDEKLFF.

The chain couples TRBV5-1 to TRBJ2-3; D remains ambiguous. This CDR3 has 11 amino acids. Germline CDR1 reads SGHRS; CDR2 reads YFSETQ. V gave up 0 bases and J gave up 11 bases, with 7 bases separating them. The CDR3 coding sequence is TGCGCCAGCAGCTTGGCGGCTCAGCAGTATTTT. This encodes CASSLAAQQYF.

The chain carries TRBV21-1 and TRBJ2-7. TRBV21-1 is listed as a pseudogene. The CDR3 has 12 amino acids. The CDR3 reads CASSKTQYEQYF. The CDR3 region has the DNA TGTGCCAGCAGCAAAACCCAATACGAGCAGTACTTC.

This clonotype was seen repeatedly, ten times or more. This chain joins TRBV28 and TRBJ2-3; D might be TRBD1 (6 bases). This CDR3 is built from 14 residues. V was shortened by 3 bases and J by 2 bases, with 9 bases between the two germline ends. Germline assignment: CDR1 MDHEN and CDR2 SYDVKM. The CDR3 nucleotides are TGTGCCAGCAGTTTGGGGGCTATCACAGATACGCAGTATTTT. This translates into CASSLGAITDTQYF.

This clonotype was detected only a few times. This chain connects TRBV3-1 to TRBJ2-7, with 11 positions matching TRBD2. In germline, CDR1 is LGHDT, CDR2 YNNKEL (reference sequence). V lost 4 bases, J lost 7 bases, and 12 bases stayed unmatched. The CDR3 loop spans 16 amino acids. Here the CDR3 reads CASSPVSGRAYNEQYF. CDR3 DNA: TGTGCCAGCAGCCCAGTTAGCGGGAGGGCCTACAATGAGCAGTACTTC.

V and J are TRBV24-1 and TRBJ2-2; D tentatively reads TRBD1 or TRBD2 (6 bases each). The CDR3 length is 15 residues. Germline CDR1 KGHDR, CDR2 SFDVKD. The V gene lost 4 bases and the J gene lost 4 bases, with 12 bases spanning the gap. The chain's CDR3 is CATSEGGTGTGELFF. The CDR3 nucleotides are TGTGCCACCAGTGAAGGGGGGACGGGCACCGGGGAGCTGTTTTTT.